The subject of this entry is one T cell receptor (beta chain). No antigen is known for it. This CDR3 region has 18 residues. V was pared by 5 bases and J by 2 bases, with 17 bases of the junction left unmatched. CDR1 is SGHAT, CDR2 FQNNGV, per germline. Researchers prepared the TCRbeta library using unique molecular identifiers, the study reports. TCRdb independently ran MiXCR on the PCR reads; one entry per CDR3 protein. This table holds under 850,000 distinct CDR3 sequences, around 13% found once. The entry originates in a study of T-cell reconstitution after alpha-beta-depleted transplantation in children. Whole-study results and caveats: Fresh T-cell production supplied most of the T-cell counts and diversity seen one year after transplant. Reportedly, alpha-beta T cells present about two months post-transplant originated from several hundred expanded clones of graft origin.

The clonotype was recovered from a girl aged 2 to 10 with congenital amegakaryocytic thrombocytopenia, due to receive a stem cell transplant. The rearrangement joins TRBV11-2 to TRBJ1-1, with 7 bases lining up with TRBD1. Sequences were derived from PBMCs, sampled before TCRalphabeta/CD19-depleted stem cell transplant. CDR3 in DNA: TGTGCCAGCAGCCTCCGATTCCCGGGACAGAAGGCTAACACTGAAGCTTTCTTT. It specifies CASSLRFPGQKANTEAFF.